The 21 T cell receptor beta chains presented below share a single source sample, sequenced in a study of cytomegalovirus exposure and HLA in healthy donors. 13 Jbeta primers and 60 Vbeta primers were used for the PCR. Assay used: immunoSEQ multiplex PCR; TCRdb lists only in-frame clones, some missing. This sample has 180,000 or so clones, with approximately 86% found just once. The specimen was PBMCs. The receptors were gathered from a woman in her 30s in good health and CMV-seronegative.

This clone was found once. The rearrangement uses TRBV18 and TRBJ1-4; TRBD1 matches 9 bases. This CDR3 comprises 15 residues. Germline CDR1 is KGHSH and CDR2 is LQKENI. V lost 5 bases, J lost 8 bases, and 9 bases stayed unmatched. The CDR3 coding sequence is TGTGCCAGCTCATCGAACAGGGGGCCGGGCGAAAAACTGTTTTTT. Amino acids: CASSSNRGPGEKLFF.

The chain carries TRBV5-1 and TRBJ2-3; D is unresolved. V lost 4 bases and J lost 3, with 12 bases in between. This CDR3 spans 14 amino acids. Germline CDR1 is SGHRS and CDR2 is YFSETQ. The CDR3: CASSPDSQTDTQYF. CDR3 coding DNA: TGCGCCAGCAGCCCAGACTCCCAGACAGATACGCAGTATTTT.

The chain couples TRBV18 to TRBJ2-1; 15 bases align to TRBD2. CDR1 and CDR2 from the germline V gene are KGHSH and LQKENI. V was pared by 3 bases and J by 10 bases, with 4 bases of the junction left unmatched. This CDR3 is 15 amino acids long. The CDR3 loop reads CASSPSGTSGREQFF. The CDR3 DNA is TGTGCCAGCTCACCCTCCGGGACTAGCGGGAGGGAGCAGTTCTTC.

This sequence joins TRBV4-2 and TRBJ2-4; 9 bases match TRBD1. Trimming removed 4 bases from V and 3 bases from J; junction bases left unmatched: 7. There are 16 residues in the CDR3. Germline values: CDR1 LGHNA, CDR2 YNFKEQ. The chain's CDR3 is CASSLTGGMDKNIQYF. CDR3 DNA: TGTGCCAGCAGCCTCACAGGGGGCATGGACAAAAACATTCAGTACTTC.

This chain links TRBV28 with TRBJ2-7; D gene ambiguous. V shed 5 bases and J shed 1 base, with 15 bases lying between them. The germline V gene encodes CDR1 MDHEN and CDR2 SYDVKM. The CDR3 sequence is 15 residues long. This CDR3 reads CASSNPKTPSYEQYF. DNA for the CDR3: TGTGCCAGCAGTAATCCAAAGACACCTTCCTACGAGCAGTACTTC.

This clone occurred a few times. Other nucleotide sequences from this sample produce the same CDR3. J is TRBJ1-1 and V is TRBV5-8; D not certain. V lost 2 bases to trimming and J lost 1 base, with 6 bases between them. The CDR3 consists of 13 residues. In germline, CDR1 is SGHTS, CDR2 YDEGEE. Here the CDR3 DNA reads TGTGCCAGCAGCTTTAACAAGAACACTGAAGCTTTCTTT. The encoded protein is CASSFNKNTEAFF. Looking up the rest from reference TRBV5-8 and TRBJ1-1 gives the full variable domain: EAGVTQSPTHLIKTRGQQATLRCSPISGHTSVYWYQQALGLGLQFLLWYDEGEERNRGNFPPRFSGRQFPNYSSELNVNALELEDSALYLCASSFNKNTEAFFGQGTRLTVV.

The chain is built from TRBV11-2 and TRBJ2-6; 9 bases are shared with TRBD1. The CDR3 consists of 19 residues. CDR1 is SGHAT, CDR2 FQNNGV, per germline. Germline trimming cut 6 bases from V and 0 bases from J; bases unmatched to any gene: 12. The CDR3 DNA reads as TGTGCCAGCAGTTTTGACCTACCGGGACAGGGCTCTGGGGCCAACGTCCTGACTTTC. Translation: CASSFDLPGQGSGANVLTF.

The chain has TRBV6-6 and TRBJ2-5; 13 bases fit TRBD2. The CDR3 is 16 residues long. CDR1 and CDR2 from the germline V gene are MNHNY and SVGAGI (reference sequence). V lost 4 bases to trimming and J lost 1 base; unmatched junction nucleotides: 3. In DNA form, the CDR3 reads TGTGCCAGCAGTTTGGGACTAGCGGGAACCCAAGAGACCCAGTACTTC. It translates to CASSLGLAGTQETQYF.

This chain uses TRBV19 with TRBJ2-1; TRBD1 matches 7 bases. V was pared by 7 bases and J by 3 bases, with 3 bases of the junction left unmatched. Germline CDR1 and CDR2: LNHDA and SQIVND (reference sequence). This CDR3 is built from 13 residues. CDR3: CASTGTVYNEQFF. Written as DNA, the CDR3 is TGTGCCAGTACCGGGACAGTCTACAATGAGCAGTTCTTC.

The genes are TRBV2 and TRBJ1-2, with a weak D call TRBD1 (5 bases). Germline-derived CDR1 and CDR2 are SNHLY and FYNNEI. V was pared by 1 base and J by 4 bases, with 7 bases between. The CDR3 is made up of 13 amino acids. CDR3 sequence reads: CASSEGRVYGYTF. CDR3 coding DNA: TGTGCCAGCAGTGAAGGCAGGGTCTATGGCTACACCTTC.

The J gene is TRBJ2-3, the V gene TRBV28; 10 bases align to TRBD1. The germline CDR1 and CDR2 sequences are MDHEN and SYDVKM. This CDR3 region has 15 residues. Germline trimming cut 5 bases from V and 4 bases from J; bases unmatched to any gene: 6. CDR3: CASSPHGTGADTQYF. CDR3 bases: TGTGCCAGCAGTCCCCATGGGACAGGGGCAGATACGCAGTATTTT.

The V gene is TRBV6-6, the J gene TRBJ2-5; 7 bases line up with TRBD2. Germline trimming cut 2 bases from V and 5 bases from J; bases unmatched to any gene: 11. CDR1 is MNHNY and CDR2 is SVGAGI in the germline V gene (reference sequence). The CDR3 covers 16 residues. The CDR3 nucleotides read TGTGCCAGCAGTTACGGCGGCGGGAGAGTGGGGGAGACCCAGTACTTC. Its protein product is CASSYGGGRVGETQYF.

This clone was detected only once. This sequence joins TRBV5-6 and TRBJ2-3; 8 bases are shared with TRBD2. The CDR3 is made up of 17 amino acids. V shed 4 bases and J 4 bases; nucleotides not matched to a gene: 14. The germline CDR1 and CDR2 sequences are SGHDT and YYEEEE. In DNA form, the CDR3 reads TGTGCCAGCAGCCAGGGGTTTCGAGGAGCGGGGGCAGATACGCAGTATTTT. As protein: CASSQGFRGAGADTQYF.

The chain combines TRBV5-4 with TRBJ2-1, with D uncertain. Deletions cut 0 bases from V and 4 bases from J, with 11 bases between. The CDR3 consists of 15 residues. The germline V gene encodes CDR1 SGHNT and CDR2 YYREEE (reference sequence). The CDR3 spells CASSLVGGNYNEQFF. DNA for the CDR3: TGTGCCAGCAGCTTGGTCGGCGGAAATTACAATGAGCAGTTCTTC.

The rearrangement joins TRBV5-1 to TRBJ1-1; 7 bases align to TRBD1. The junction had 7 bases not matched to a gene; V was cut back by 0 bases and J by 8 bases. CDR1 SGHRS and CDR2 YFSETQ come from the germline V gene. The CDR3 covers 14 residues. This CDR3 reads CASSLGTGGFEAFF. The CDR3 nucleotides read TGCGCCAGCAGCTTGGGGACAGGAGGATTCGAAGCTTTCTTT.

The rearrangement links TRBV28 to TRBJ1-4, with D possibly TRBD1 on 5 matching bases. Germline-derived CDR1 and CDR2 are MDHEN and SYDVKM. CDR3 length equals 14 residues. V was cut by 7 bases and J by 2 bases, with 11 bases left in between. The CDR3 DNA reads TGTGCCAGCAACCAACAGGTTACTAATGAAAAACTGTTTTTT. Amino acids: CASNQQVTNEKLFF.

This chain links TRBV7-9 with TRBJ2-2; maybe TRBD2 (5 bases). V was shortened by 3 bases and J by 9 bases, with 20 bases between the two germline ends. The length of the CDR3 is 16 residues. Looked up from germline, CDR1 is SEHNR and CDR2 is FQNEAQ (reference sequence). CDR3 loop: CASSFPSGGSARELFF. The DNA for the CDR3 is TGTGCCAGCAGCTTCCCCAGTGGAGGTAGTGCCCGGGAGCTGTTTTTT.

The V gene is TRBV4-1, the J gene TRBJ2-3; TRBD2 agrees at 9 bases. The CDR3 has 17 amino acids. Germline V gene sequence: CDR1 MGHRA, CDR2 YSYEKL. After removal of 3 bases from V and 3 bases from J, the junction contained 10 bases not matched to a gene. This chain's CDR3 is CASSQLSQREVTDTQYF. The CDR3 region has the DNA TGCGCCAGCAGCCAGCTATCGCAGCGGGAGGTAACAGATACGCAGTATTTT.

The V and J genes are TRBV19 and TRBJ2-2; TRBD2 aligns across 9 bases. CDR1 LNHDA and CDR2 SQIVND come from the germline V gene (reference sequence). The CDR3 is made up of 16 amino acids. V shed 5 bases and J 4 bases; nucleotides not matched to a gene: 8. CDR3 loop: CASSVIAGAGTGELFF. CDR3 bases: TGTGCCAGTAGTGTGATAGCGGGAGCGGGCACCGGGGAGCTGTTTTTT.

The chain uses TRBV30 and TRBJ2-7; D remains ambiguous. The V end was cut by 0 bases, the J end by 9 bases, with 12 bases between. CDR1 and CDR2 from the germline V gene are GTSNPN and SVGIG (reference sequence). The CDR3 is 12 amino acids. The CDR3 DNA reads TGTGCCTGGAGTGTAGATCGAGTAACGCAGTACTTC. Amino acids: CAWSVDRVTQYF. Full variable domain (rest looked up from reference TRBV30 and TRBJ2-7): SQTIHQWPATLVQPVGSPLSLECTVEGTSNPNLYWYRQAAGRGLQLLFYSVGIGQISSEVPQNLSASRPQDRQFILSSKKLLLSDSGFYLCAWSVDRVTQYFGPGTRLTVT.

The V and J genes are TRBV2 and TRBJ1-3; TRBD1 is a possible D gene (6 bases). The V and J ends lost 5 bases and 1 base respectively, with 18 bases between them. Germline V CDR1 and CDR2: SNHLY, FYNNEI. The CDR3 sequence is 17 residues long. CDR3 nucleotides: TGTGCCAGCAGTCCAGGGGTACCCGGCCTTTCTGGAAACACCATATATTTT. Amino acid sequence: CASSPGVPGLSGNTIYF.